Listed here are 12 T cell receptor beta chains from one sample, sequenced in a study of blood T cell repertoires in COVID-19. TCRdb's table, derived via immunoSEQ multiplex PCR, lists solely in-frame clones and lacks some. The sample records around 230,000 clones, approximately 78% being singletons. The sample taken for sequencing was PBMCs or T cells enriched from blood (not recorded which). These receptors came from a middle-aged man who had recovered from COVID-19.

The chain joins TRBV13 to TRBJ2-3, with 8 bases aligning to TRBD1. In germline, CDR1 is PRHDT, CDR2 FYEKMQ (reference sequence). This CDR3 contains 15 residues. Trimming took 3 bases from V and 4 from J; bases not matched to a gene: 6. The DNA of the CDR3 is TGTGCCAGCAGCTTCGCAGGGGGCGGCGCAGATACGCAGTATTTT. Protein: CASSFAGGGADTQYF. Full variable domain (remainder filled in from reference TRBV13 and TRBJ2-3): AAGVIQSPRHLIKEKRETATLKCYPIPRHDTVYWYQQGPGQDPQFLISFYEKMQSDKGSIPDRFSAQQFSDYHSELNMSSLELGDSALYFCASSFAGGGADTQYFGPGTRLTVL.

DNA of the CDR3: TGTGCCAGCAGCTTAGGAGTGAGCGGGGGCTCCCCGTCCAGCACAGATACGCAGTATTTT. Its translation is CASSLGVSGGSPSSTDTQYF. V usage is TRBV7-6 and J usage is TRBJ2-3; 8 nucleotides match TRBD2. Germline trimming cut 1 base from V and 0 bases from J; bases unmatched to any gene: 15. CDR1 is SGHVS, CDR2 FNYEAQ, per germline. The length of the CDR3 is 20 residues. Filled out from reference TRBV7-6 and TRBJ2-3, the complete variable domain reads GAGVSQSPRYKVTKRGQDVALRCDPISGHVSLYWYRQALGQGPEFLTYFNYEAQQDKSGLPNDRFSAERPEGSISTLTIQRTEQRDSAMYRCASSLGVSGGSPSSTDTQYFGPGTRLTVL.

The J gene is TRBJ1-2, the V gene TRBV12-3 or TRBV12-4, with D perhaps matching TRBD1 (5 bases). This CDR3 has 13 amino acids. The V and J ends lost 5 bases and 6 bases respectively, with 13 bases between them. CDR3 in DNA: TGTGCCAGCAGTCCACACAGGTTCAATGGCTACACCTTC. Amino acids: CASSPHRFNGYTF.

In its sample, this clone was seen a few times. The chain joins TRBV7-3 to TRBJ2-1; TRBD2 is a possible D gene (6 bases). Trimming shortened V by 5 bases and J by 0 bases, and 17 bases separated the two germline ends. This CDR3 spans 17 amino acids. The germline V gene has CDR1 SGHTA and CDR2 FQGTGA. Here the CDR3 DNA reads TGTGCCAGCAGCCCCGCGGCGAAGGACTACTCCTACAATGAGCAGTTCTTC. The encoded protein is CASSPAAKDYSYNEQFF.

CDR3 loop: CASRADWNSYEQYF. The DNA of the CDR3 is TGTGCCAGCAGGGCCGACTGGAACTCCTACGAGCAGTACTTC. The chain has TRBV2 and TRBJ2-7; unclear D gene. The CDR3 spans 14 residues. CDR1 and CDR2 from the germline V gene are SNHLY and FYNNEI. V lost 6 bases and J 0 bases, leaving 12 bases between the germline ends.

The chain couples TRBV19 to TRBJ1-5; TRBD1 matches 10 bases. This CDR3 comprises 24 residues. V trimming: 6 bases; J trimming: 0 bases; junction bases outside the gene matches: 29. Germline CDR1 LNHDA, CDR2 SQIVND (reference sequence). The CDR3 loop is CASRISDHQNLKRTGGRSNQPQHF. In DNA, the CDR3 is TGTGCCAGTAGAATTTCTGACCACCAAAACCTAAAAAGGACAGGGGGACGTAGCAATCAGCCCCAGCATTTT.

The genes are TRBV19 and TRBJ1-1; the D is unclear. Germline V gene lookup returns CDR1 LNHDA and CDR2 SQIVND (reference sequence). CDR3 length: 14 amino acids. V was shortened by 5 bases and J by 2 bases, with 12 bases between the two germline ends. CDR3 nucleotide sequence: TGTGCCAGTAGTCCACGGGAGCTCAACACTGAAGCTTTCTTT. This gives the protein CASSPRELNTEAFF.

The V and J genes are TRBV24-1 and TRBJ2-5; TRBD2 matches at 9 bases. V dropped 4 bases and J dropped 2; count of bases not matched to a gene: 7. This CDR3 is 16 amino acids long. The germline CDR1 and CDR2 sequences are KGHDR and SFDVKD. The CDR3 loop reads CATSDTGLAQQETQYF. The CDR3 DNA sequence: TGTGCCACCAGTGACACCGGACTAGCGCAACAAGAGACCCAGTACTTC.

Only one count was recorded for this clone. Other DNA sequences in the same sample also yield this CDR3. The chain recombines TRBV18 with TRBJ2-7; D might be TRBD1 (6 bases). The germline CDR1 and CDR2 sequences are KGHSH and LQKENI. This CDR3 contains 13 residues. V lost 3 bases and J 2 bases, leaving 8 bases between the germline ends. DNA of the CDR3: TGTGCCAGCTCACCGGACAGAACCTACGAGCAGTACTTC. It yields the protein CASSPDRTYEQYF.

This chain joins TRBV9 and TRBJ1-3; a weak D match, TRBD1 (5 bases). Germline-derived CDR1 and CDR2 are SGDLS and YYNGEE. The CDR3 runs to 15 residues. The V end lost 0 bases, the J end lost 3 bases, and 10 bases lay between the germline ends. The CDR3 sequence: CASSVDGAGGNTIYF. DNA for the CDR3: TGTGCCAGCAGCGTAGATGGGGCAGGTGGAAACACCATATATTTT.

The chain couples TRBV9 to TRBJ2-7; no reliable D call. The germline V gene encodes CDR1 SGDLS and CDR2 YYNGEE. The CDR3 consists of 13 residues. The V end lost 3 bases, the J end lost 6 bases, and 13 bases lay between the germline ends. The CDR3 here is CASSATGFGEQYF. The CDR3, as DNA: TGTGCCAGCAGCGCCACCGGGTTCGGCGAGCAGTACTTC.

This clone occurred many times. The CDR3 nucleotides are TGTGCCAGCAGCCCGGACTTGAACACCGGGGAGCTGTTTTTT. Its protein is CASSPDLNTGELFF. V gene TRBV7-9 combines with J gene TRBJ2-2; TRBD2 might be the D (5 bases). This CDR3 region has 14 residues. V dropped 5 bases and J dropped 1 base, with 8 bases sitting between them. Germline CDR1 reads SEHNR; CDR2 reads FQNEAQ (reference sequence).